This TCR beta chain was observed in a study of T cell responses to AZD1222 COVID-19 vaccine. General study results and limits: CD4 TCRs linked to vaccination spanned spike, dominating at 160-218 and 743-854. Breadth and depth of Spike-specific TCRs rose after two AZD1222 doses.

Turning to this clone: What it recognizes is unknown.

This table comes from immunoSEQ multiplex PCR, and its TCRdb copy is limited to in-frame clones, with some not included. The table records roughly 92,000 clones, roughly 91% of them present only once. The source is an adult who received the AZD1222 COVID-19 vaccine. This sample comprised peripheral blood, obtained 28 days after the second AZD1222 dose.

The DNA of the CDR3 is TGTGCCAGCAGTTACAAGGCGGGGGGGCTCTACGAGCAGTACTTC. Its protein product is CASSYKAGGLYEQYF. The gene calls are TRBV6-5 and TRBJ2-7, with TRBD2 matching over 9 bases. CDR1 MNHEY and CDR2 SVGAGI come from the germline V gene. After removal of 2 bases from V and 3 bases from J, the junction contained 5 bases not matched to a gene. The CDR3 runs 15 residues.